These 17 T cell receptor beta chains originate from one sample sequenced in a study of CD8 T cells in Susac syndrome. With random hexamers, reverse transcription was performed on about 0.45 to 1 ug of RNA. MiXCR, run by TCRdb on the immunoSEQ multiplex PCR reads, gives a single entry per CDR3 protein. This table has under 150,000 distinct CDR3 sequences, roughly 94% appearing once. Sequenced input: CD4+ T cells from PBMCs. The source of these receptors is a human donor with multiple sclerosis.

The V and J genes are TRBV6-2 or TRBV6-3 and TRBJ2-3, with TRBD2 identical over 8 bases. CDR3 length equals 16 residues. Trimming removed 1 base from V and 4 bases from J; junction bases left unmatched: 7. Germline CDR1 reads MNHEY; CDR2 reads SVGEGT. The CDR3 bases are TGTGCCAGCAGTTACTTCGGGGGGGGCCTAGCAGATACGCAGTATTTT. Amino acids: CASSYFGGGLADTQYF.

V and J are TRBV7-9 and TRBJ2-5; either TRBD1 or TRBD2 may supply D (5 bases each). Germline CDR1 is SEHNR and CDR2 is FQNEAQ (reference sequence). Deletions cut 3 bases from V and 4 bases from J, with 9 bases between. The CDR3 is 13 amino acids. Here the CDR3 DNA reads TGTGCCAGCAGCTTTGGGGGTACAGAGACCCAGTACTTC. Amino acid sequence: CASSFGGTETQYF.

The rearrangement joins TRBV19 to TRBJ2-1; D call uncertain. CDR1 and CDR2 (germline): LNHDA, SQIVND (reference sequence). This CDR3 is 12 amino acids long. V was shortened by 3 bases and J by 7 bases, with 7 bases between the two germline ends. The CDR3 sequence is CASSIRGNEQFF. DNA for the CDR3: TGTGCCAGTAGTATCCGTGGGAATGAGCAGTTCTTC. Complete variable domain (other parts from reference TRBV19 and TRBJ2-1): DGGITQSPKYLFRKEGQNVTLSCEQNLNHDAMYWYRQDPGQGLRLIYYSQIVNDFQKGDIAEGYSVSREKKESFPLTVTSAQKNPTAFYLCASSIRGNEQFFGPGTRLTVL.

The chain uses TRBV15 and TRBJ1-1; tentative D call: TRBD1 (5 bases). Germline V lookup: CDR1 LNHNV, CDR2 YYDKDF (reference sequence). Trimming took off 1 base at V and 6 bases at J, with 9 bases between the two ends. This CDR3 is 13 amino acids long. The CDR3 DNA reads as TGTGCCACCAGCAGAGTGGGAGGGGCTGAAGCTTTCTTT. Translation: CATSRVGGAEAFF. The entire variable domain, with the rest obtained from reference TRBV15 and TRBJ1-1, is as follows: DAMVIQNPRYQVTQFGKPVTLSCSQTLNHNVMYWYQQKSSQAPKLLFHYYDKDFNNEADTPDNFQSRRPNTSFCFLDIRSPGLGDTAMYLCATSRVGGAEAFFGQGTRLTVV.

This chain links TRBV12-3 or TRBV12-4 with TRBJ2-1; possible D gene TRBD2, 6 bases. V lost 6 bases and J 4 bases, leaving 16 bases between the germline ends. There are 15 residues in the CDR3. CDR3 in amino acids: CASSGRGSGYNEQFF. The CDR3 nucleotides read TGTGCCAGCAGCGGTCGGGGTAGCGGTTACAATGAGCAGTTCTTC.

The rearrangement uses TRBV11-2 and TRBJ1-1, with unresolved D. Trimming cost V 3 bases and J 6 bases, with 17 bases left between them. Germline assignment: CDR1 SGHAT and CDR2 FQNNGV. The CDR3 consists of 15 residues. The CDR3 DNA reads TGTGCCAGCAGCTTGCTAACTCTGGGCATGGCTGAAGCTTTCTTT. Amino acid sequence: CASSLLTLGMAEAFF. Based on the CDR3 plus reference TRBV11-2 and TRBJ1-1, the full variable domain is EAGVAQSPRYKIIEKRQSVAFWCNPISGHATLYWYQQILGQGPKLLIQFQNNGVVDDSQLPKDRFSAERLKGVDSTLKIQPAKLEDSAVYLCASSLLTLGMAEAFFGQGTRLTVV.

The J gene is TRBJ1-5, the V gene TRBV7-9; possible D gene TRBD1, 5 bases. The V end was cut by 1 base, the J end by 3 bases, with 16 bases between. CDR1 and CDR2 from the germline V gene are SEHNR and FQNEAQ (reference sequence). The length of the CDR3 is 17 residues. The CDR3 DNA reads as TGTGCCAGCAGCTTAGGGGGACTCTTTTCAGACAATCAGCCCCAGCATTTT. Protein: CASSLGGLFSDNQPQHF.

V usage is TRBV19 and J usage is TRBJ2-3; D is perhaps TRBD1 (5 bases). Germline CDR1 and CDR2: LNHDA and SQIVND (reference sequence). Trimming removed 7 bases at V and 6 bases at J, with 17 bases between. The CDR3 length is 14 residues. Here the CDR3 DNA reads TGTGCCAGTAAGTCCCTCCAGGGATCCGATACGCAGTATTTT. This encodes CASKSLQGSDTQYF.

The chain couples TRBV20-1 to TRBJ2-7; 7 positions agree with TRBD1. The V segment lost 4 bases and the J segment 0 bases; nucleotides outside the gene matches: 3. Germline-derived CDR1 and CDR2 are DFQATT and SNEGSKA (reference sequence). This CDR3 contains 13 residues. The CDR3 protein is CSANRGYSYEQYF. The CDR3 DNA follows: TGCAGTGCTAACAGGGGTTACTCCTACGAGCAGTACTTC.

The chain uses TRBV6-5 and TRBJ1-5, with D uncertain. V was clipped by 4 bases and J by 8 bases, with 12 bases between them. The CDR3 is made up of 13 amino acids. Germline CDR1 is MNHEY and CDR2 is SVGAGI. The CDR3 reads CASSSRQREPQHF. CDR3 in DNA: TGTGCCAGCAGTTCGCGGCAGCGGGAGCCCCAGCATTTT.

The CDR3: CASSLGGASSPLHF. The DNA of the CDR3 is TGTGCCAGCAGCTTGGGAGGGGCTTCTTCACCCCTCCACTTT. The rearrangement links TRBV5-4 to TRBJ1-6; possible D gene TRBD1, 5 bases. There are 14 residues in the CDR3. Deletions cut 0 bases from V and 9 bases from J, with 10 bases between. Looked up from germline, CDR1 is SGHNT and CDR2 is YYREEE (reference sequence).

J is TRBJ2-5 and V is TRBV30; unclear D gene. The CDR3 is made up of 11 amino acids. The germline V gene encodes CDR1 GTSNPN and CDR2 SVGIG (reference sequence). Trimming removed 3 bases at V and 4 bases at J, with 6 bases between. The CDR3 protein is CAWRTRETQYF. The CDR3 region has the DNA TGTGCCTGGAGGACCCGAGAGACCCAGTACTTC.

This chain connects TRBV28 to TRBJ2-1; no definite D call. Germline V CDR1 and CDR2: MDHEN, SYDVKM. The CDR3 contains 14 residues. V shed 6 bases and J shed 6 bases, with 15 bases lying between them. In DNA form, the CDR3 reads TGTGCCAGCAGCCGGGTCCTGCATCCCAATGAGCAGTTCTTC. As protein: CASSRVLHPNEQFF.

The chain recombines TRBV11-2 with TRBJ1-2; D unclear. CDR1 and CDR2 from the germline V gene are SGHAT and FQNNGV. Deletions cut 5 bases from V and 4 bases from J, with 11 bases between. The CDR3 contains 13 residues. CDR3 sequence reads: CASSLRESYGYTF. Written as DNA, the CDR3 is TGTGCCAGCAGCCTTAGAGAGAGCTATGGCTACACCTTC.

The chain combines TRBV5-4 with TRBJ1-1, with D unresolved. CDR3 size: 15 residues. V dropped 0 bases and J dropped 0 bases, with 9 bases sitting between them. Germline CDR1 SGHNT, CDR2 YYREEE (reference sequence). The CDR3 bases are TGTGCCAGCAGCTTGGTTTCACGCATGAACACTGAAGCTTTCTTT. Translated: CASSLVSRMNTEAFF.

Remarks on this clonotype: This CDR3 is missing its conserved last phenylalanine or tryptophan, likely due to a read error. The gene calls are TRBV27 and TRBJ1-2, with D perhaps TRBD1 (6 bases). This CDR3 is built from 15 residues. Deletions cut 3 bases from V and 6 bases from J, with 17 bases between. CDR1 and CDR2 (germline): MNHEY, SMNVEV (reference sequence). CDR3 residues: CASSFRGRGPDGYTL. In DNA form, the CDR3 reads TGTGCCAGCAGTTTTCGGGGGCGTGGTCCGGATGGCTACACCCTC.

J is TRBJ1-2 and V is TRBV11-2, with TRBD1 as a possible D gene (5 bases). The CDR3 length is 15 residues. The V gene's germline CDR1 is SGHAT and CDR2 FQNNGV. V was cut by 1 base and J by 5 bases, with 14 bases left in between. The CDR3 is CASSLARAGPYGYTF. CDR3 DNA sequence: TGTGCCAGCAGCTTAGCGAGGGCAGGGCCGTATGGCTACACCTTC.